A single sample gave rise to the 23 T cell receptor beta chains below, sequenced in a study of T cell clonotyping in hematopoietic cell transplantation. Using immunoSEQ multiplex PCR, the repertoire was profiled, and TCRdb retains in-frame clones only, with some absent. Of 40,000 to 55,000 clones detected, approximately 94% appear once; the ten largest clones hold more than 0.7%. The sequenced material came from peripheral blood mononuclear cells. The receptors were sampled from a woman between 45 and 60 years old in good health. Some clones in this sample may be carry-over from other donors' samples.

The chain combines TRBV4-1 with TRBJ2-1; 10 bases agree with TRBD1. Germline CDR1 is MGHRA and CDR2 is YSYEKL. CDR3 size: 19 residues. J lost 9 bases, V lost 0 bases, and 17 bases had no gene match. The CDR3 DNA follows: TGCGCCAGCAGCCAAGAGAGCCGACGGACAGGGGGTAATGTTGGTGAGCAGTTCTTC. It is translated as CASSQESRRTGGNVGEQFF.

V gene TRBV7-9 combines with J gene TRBJ1-1, with 7 bases that match TRBD1. The CDR3 length is 18 residues. J was trimmed by 3 bases and V by 0 bases; bases with no gene match: 13. Germline V lookup: CDR1 SEHNR, CDR2 FQNEAQ (reference sequence). The CDR3 nucleotides read TGTGCCAGCAGCTTAGCCCCCGGGACAGCCTCCTTGGACACTGAAGCTTTCTTT. As protein: CASSLAPGTASLDTEAFF. The variable domain in full, with the rest retrieved from reference TRBV7-9 and TRBJ1-1, is DTGVSQNPRHKITKRGQNVTFRCDPISEHNRLYWYRQTLGQGPEFLTYFQNEAQLEKSRLLSDRFSAERPKGSFSTLEIQRTEQGDSAMYLCASSLAPGTASLDTEAFFGQGTRLTVV.

This clone was detected once. This chain joins TRBV28 and TRBJ1-1, with 7 bases fitting TRBD1. This CDR3 has 16 amino acids. V lost 6 bases, J lost 2 bases, and 12 bases stayed unmatched. CDR1 and CDR2 (germline): MDHEN, SYDVKM. The CDR3 DNA reads TGTGCCAGCAGCCCTAGGGGGCGCGGAGTAAACACTGAAGCTTTCTTT. Its translation is CASSPRGRGVNTEAFF.

This chain's CDR3 is CASSQGLTTGNTIYF. The CDR3 nucleotides read TGCGCCAGCAGCCAAGGGTTGACGACTGGAAACACCATATATTTT. The chain couples TRBV4-3 to TRBJ1-3, with D hard to call. Germline-derived CDR1 and CDR2 are LGHNA and YSLEER. V dropped 1 base and J dropped 2 bases, with 9 bases sitting between them. The CDR3 runs 15 residues.

The chain recombines TRBV6-5 with TRBJ2-3; D is undetermined. V lost 5 bases and J lost 2, with 11 bases in between. The CDR3 is 14 residues long. Per germline, CDR1 MNHEY and CDR2 SVGAGI. The CDR3 region is CASSDRTYTDTQYF. Here the CDR3 DNA reads TGTGCCAGCAGTGATCGAACCTACACAGATACGCAGTATTTT.

The chain uses TRBV27 and TRBJ1-4, with D possibly matching TRBD1 (5 bases). There are 15 residues in the CDR3. Germline V CDR1 and CDR2: MNHEY, SMNVEV (reference sequence). V was pared by 3 bases and J by 0 bases, with 8 bases between. DNA for the CDR3: TGTGCCAGCAGTTTGACAGTCCCAACTAATGAAAAACTGTTTTTT. Residues: CASSLTVPTNEKLFF.

The chain is built from TRBV6-1 and TRBJ1-2, with 8 nucleotides matching TRBD1. Germline values: CDR1 MNHNS, CDR2 SASEGT. The V segment lost 7 bases and the J segment 3 bases; nucleotides outside the gene matches: 4. CDR3 length: 13 amino acids. CDR3 region: CASTDRADYGYTF. The CDR3 region has the DNA TGTGCCAGCACGGACAGGGCTGACTATGGCTACACCTTC.

V is TRBV5-1 and J is TRBJ2-3; 8 bases match TRBD2. Germline V gene data show CDR1 as SGHRS and CDR2 as YFSETQ. V lost 3 bases and J lost 2; bases outside the gene matches: 5. This CDR3 comprises 15 residues. The CDR3 bases are TGCGCCAGCAGCTGGACTAGCCTCATCACAGATACGCAGTATTTT. Its protein is CASSWTSLITDTQYF. The full variable domain, its missing parts supplied by reference TRBV5-1 and TRBJ2-3, is KAGVTQTPRYLIKTRGQQVTLSCSPISGHRSVSWYQQTPGQGLQFLFEYFSETQRNKGNFPGRFSGRQFSNSRSEMNVSTLELGDSALYLCASSWTSLITDTQYFGPGTRLTVL.

The rearrangement joins TRBV5-1 to TRBJ1-1, with unresolved D. The CDR3 sequence is 13 residues long. The germline V gene has CDR1 SGHRS and CDR2 YFSETQ. Between the trimmed V and J ends, which lost 4 bases and 3 bases, there was a span of 10 bases. In DNA, the CDR3 is TGCGCCAGCAGCACCAACGGGGACACTGAAGCTTTCTTT. Protein: CASSTNGDTEAFF.

V gene TRBV6-5 combines with J gene TRBJ1-1, with D perhaps matching TRBD1 (6 bases). The CDR3 spans 15 residues. The germline V gene has CDR1 MNHEY and CDR2 SVGAGI. Between the trimmed V and J ends, which lost 6 bases and 3 bases, there was a span of 17 bases. Here the CDR3 reads CASRTVGRGHTEAFF. CDR3 bases: TGTGCCAGCAGGACCGTAGGCAGGGGTCACACTGAAGCTTTCTTT.

The rearrangement uses TRBV5-4 and TRBJ1-6; the D is unclear. Germline CDR1 reads SGHNT; CDR2 reads YYREEE (reference sequence). The V end was cut by 0 bases, the J end by 7 bases, with 5 bases between. This CDR3 spans 13 amino acids. The CDR3 nucleotides read TGTGCCAGCAGCTTGGATTGGAATTCACCCCTCCACTTT. Translating gives CASSLDWNSPLHF.

The rearrangement links TRBV4-2 to TRBJ1-1; unclear D gene. The CDR3 is made up of 14 amino acids. Germline assignment: CDR1 LGHNA and CDR2 YNFKEQ. The V gene lost 0 bases and the J gene lost 4 bases, with 9 bases spanning the gap. The CDR3 region has the DNA TGTGCCAGCAGCCAAGAATTAGTGGGCACTGAAGCTTTCTTT. Protein product: CASSQELVGTEAFF.

This chain connects TRBV19 to TRBJ2-1, with unresolved D. V was clipped by 9 bases and J by 7 bases, with 19 bases between them. This CDR3 spans 14 amino acids. Germline CDR1 LNHDA, CDR2 SQIVND (reference sequence). CDR3 in DNA: TGTGCCAGCGCACAGTCGAGTTACGGGAATGAGCAGTTCTTC. Its translation: CASAQSSYGNEQFF. Combining the CDR3 with reference TRBV19 and TRBJ2-1 gives the whole variable domain DGGITQSPKYLFRKEGQNVTLSCEQNLNHDAMYWYRQDPGQGLRLIYYSQIVNDFQKGDIAEGYSVSREKKESFPLTVTSAQKNPTAFYLCASAQSSYGNEQFFGPGTRLTVL.

The chain combines TRBV2 with TRBJ1-5; a possible D gene is TRBD1 (5 bases). Germline values: CDR1 SNHLY, CDR2 FYNNEI. V was clipped by 4 bases and J by 2 bases, with 12 bases between them. The CDR3 consists of 15 residues. In nucleotides, the CDR3 is TGTGCCAGCAGTGGGACACCCCCGGGCAATCAGCCCCAGCATTTT. Translating it yields CASSGTPPGNQPQHF.

About this clone: No DNA is shown, since the ends of the CDR3 on it are uncertain; the CDR3 is the one TCRdb lists. The gene calls are TRBV5-1 and TRBJ2-5; no DNA check was done on the table's D call, TRBD2. Germline values: CDR1 SGHRS, CDR2 YFSETQ. The CDR3 is 15 residues long, ends included. CDR3 residues: CASSSGSGFLETQYF.

DNA for the CDR3: TGTGCCAGCAGTCAAAGCTCCTATAATTCACCCCTCCACTTT. It specifies CASSQSSYNSPLHF. The rearrangement joins TRBV2 to TRBJ1-6; no clear D gene. With 5 bases removed from V and 0 bases from J, the gap between germline ends came to 5 bases. The length of the CDR3 is 14 residues. Germline assignment: CDR1 SNHLY and CDR2 FYNNEI. The complete variable domain, with remaining parts taken from reference TRBV2 and TRBJ1-6, reads EPEVTQTPSHQVTQMGQEVILRCVPISNHLYFYWYRQILGQKVEFLVSFYNNEISEKSEIFDDQFSVERPDGSNFTLKIRSTKLEDSAMYFCASSQSSYNSPLHFGNGTRLTVT.

V is TRBV11-1 and J is TRBJ2-1; 8 bases fit TRBD2. With 5 bases clipped from V and 7 bases from J, the junction kept 7 bases outside the gene matches. Germline V CDR1 and CDR2: SGHAT, FQDESV (reference sequence). The CDR3 sequence is 14 residues long. This chain's CDR3 is CASSHRGGGNEQFF. As DNA, the CDR3 is TGTGCCAGCAGCCACCGGGGGGGAGGGAATGAGCAGTTCTTC.

This sequence joins TRBV4-3 and TRBJ2-2, with TRBD2 identical over 13 bases. Germline trimming cut 4 bases from V and 3 bases from J; bases unmatched to any gene: 11. The germline V gene encodes CDR1 LGHNA and CDR2 YSLEER. CDR3 length equals 19 residues. The CDR3 region has the DNA TGCGCCAGCAGCCTCCTGGGGACTAGCGGGGCCTTGGACACCGGGGAGCTGTTTTTT. Its protein is CASSLLGTSGALDTGELFF.

The chain links TRBV27 to TRBJ1-1; D unresolved. Germline V gene lookup returns CDR1 MNHEY and CDR2 SMNVEV (reference sequence). V was trimmed by 3 bases and J by 7 bases, leaving 9 bases between them. The CDR3 sequence is 12 residues long. The CDR3 region is CASSFSRGEAFF. In DNA form, the CDR3 reads TGTGCCAGCAGTTTTAGCCGGGGTGAAGCTTTCTTT.

The rearrangement joins TRBV11-2 to TRBJ1-3; 7 bases match TRBD1. There are 17 residues in the CDR3. The V segment lost 3 bases and the J segment 0 bases; nucleotides outside the gene matches: 8. The germline V gene has CDR1 SGHAT and CDR2 FQNNGV. The CDR3 region has the DNA TGTGCCAGCAGCTTGGGGCCTGACAGGGTCTCTGGAAACACCATATATTTT. Its protein product is CASSLGPDRVSGNTIYF.

The chain carries TRBV5-1 and TRBJ2-5; D perhaps matches TRBD2 (7 bases). V was trimmed by 0 bases and J by 1 base, leaving 10 bases between them. CDR3 length equals 15 residues. Germline V gene sequence: CDR1 SGHRS, CDR2 YFSETQ. CDR3 bases: TGCGCCAGCAGCTTGGGGGGGGGCTTCCAAGAGACCCAGTACTTC. The encoded protein is CASSLGGGFQETQYF.

The chain carries TRBV6-5 and TRBJ2-5; D gene unclear. The germline V gene encodes CDR1 MNHEY and CDR2 SVGAGI. The CDR3 length is 15 residues. Trimming left V 6 bases short and J 5 bases short, with 19 bases between. The CDR3 region has the DNA TGTGCCAGCAGAACAGACGGCTCCAACTGGGAGACCCAGTACTTC. Its translation is CASRTDGSNWETQYF.

V is TRBV9 and J is TRBJ1-2, with a weak D call TRBD1 (6 bases). Germline CDR1 is SGDLS and CDR2 is YYNGEE. V gave up 0 bases and J gave up 8 bases, with 11 bases separating them. This CDR3 has 13 residues. CDR3 protein: CASSVARGKGYTF. CDR3 DNA: TGTGCCAGCAGCGTAGCCAGGGGAAAAGGCTACACCTTC.